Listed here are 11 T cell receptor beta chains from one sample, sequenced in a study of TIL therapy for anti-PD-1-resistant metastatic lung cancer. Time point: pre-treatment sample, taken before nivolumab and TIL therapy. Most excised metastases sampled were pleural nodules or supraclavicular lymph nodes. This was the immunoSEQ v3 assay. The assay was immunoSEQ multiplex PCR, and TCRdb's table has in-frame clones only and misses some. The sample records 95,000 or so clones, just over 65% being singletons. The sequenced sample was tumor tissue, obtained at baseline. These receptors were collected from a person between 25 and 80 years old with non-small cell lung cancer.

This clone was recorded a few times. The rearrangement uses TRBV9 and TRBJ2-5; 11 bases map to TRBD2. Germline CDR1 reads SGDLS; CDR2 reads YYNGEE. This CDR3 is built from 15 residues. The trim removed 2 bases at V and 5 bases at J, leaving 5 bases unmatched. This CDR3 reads CASSVGSSGGETQYF. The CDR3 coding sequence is TGTGCCAGCAGCGTGGGTTCTAGCGGGGGGGAGACCCAGTACTTC. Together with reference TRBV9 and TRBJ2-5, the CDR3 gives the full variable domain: DSGVTQTPKHLITATGQRVTLRCSPRSGDLSVYWYQQSLDQGLQFLIQYYNGEERAKGNILERFSAQQFPDLHSELNLSSLELGDSALYFCASSVGSSGGETQYFGPGTRLLVL.

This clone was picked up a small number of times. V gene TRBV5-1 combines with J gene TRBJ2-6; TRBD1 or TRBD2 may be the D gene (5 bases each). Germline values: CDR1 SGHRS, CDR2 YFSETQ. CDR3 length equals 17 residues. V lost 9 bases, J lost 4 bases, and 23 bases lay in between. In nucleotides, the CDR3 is TGCGCCACCGCCCCCCAGGGAGTGATAGCCGGGGCCAACGTCCTGACTTTC. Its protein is CATAPQGVIAGANVLTF.

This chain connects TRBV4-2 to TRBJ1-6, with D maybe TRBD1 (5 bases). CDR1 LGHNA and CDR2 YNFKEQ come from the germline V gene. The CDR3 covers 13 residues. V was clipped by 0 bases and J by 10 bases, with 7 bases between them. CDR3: CASSQDGDSPLHF. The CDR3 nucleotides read TGTGCCAGCAGCCAAGACGGGGACTCACCCCTCCACTTT.

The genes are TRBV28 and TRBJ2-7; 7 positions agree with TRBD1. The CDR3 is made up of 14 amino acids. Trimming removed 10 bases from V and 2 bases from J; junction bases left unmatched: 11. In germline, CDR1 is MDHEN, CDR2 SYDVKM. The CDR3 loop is CATLGQGVPYEQYF. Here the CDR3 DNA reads TGTGCCACCCTGGGCCAGGGGGTTCCCTACGAGCAGTACTTC.

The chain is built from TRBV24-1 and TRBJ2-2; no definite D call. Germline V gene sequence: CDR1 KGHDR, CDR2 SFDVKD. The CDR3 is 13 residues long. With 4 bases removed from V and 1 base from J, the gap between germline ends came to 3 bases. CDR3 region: CATSDMNTGELFF. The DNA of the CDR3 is TGTGCCACCAGTGACATGAACACCGGGGAGCTGTTTTTT.

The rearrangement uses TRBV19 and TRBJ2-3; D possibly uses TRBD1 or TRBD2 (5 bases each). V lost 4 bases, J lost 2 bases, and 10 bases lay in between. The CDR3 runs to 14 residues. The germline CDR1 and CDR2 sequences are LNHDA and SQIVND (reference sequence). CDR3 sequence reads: CASSRRGDTDTQYF. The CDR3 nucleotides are TGTGCCAGTAGTAGGAGAGGGGACACAGATACGCAGTATTTT.

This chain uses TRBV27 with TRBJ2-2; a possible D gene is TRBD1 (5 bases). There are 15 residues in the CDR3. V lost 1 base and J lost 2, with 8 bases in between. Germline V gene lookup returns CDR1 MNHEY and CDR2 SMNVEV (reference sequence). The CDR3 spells CASSLWQGNTGELFF. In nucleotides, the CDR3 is TGTGCCAGCAGTTTATGGCAGGGTAACACCGGGGAGCTGTTTTTT.

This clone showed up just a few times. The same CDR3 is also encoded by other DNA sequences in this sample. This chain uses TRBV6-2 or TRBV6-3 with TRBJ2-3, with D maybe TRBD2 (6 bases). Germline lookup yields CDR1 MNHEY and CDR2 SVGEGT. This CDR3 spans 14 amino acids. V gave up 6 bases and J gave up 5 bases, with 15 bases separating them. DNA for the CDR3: TGTGCCAGCAGCCCACGCTTGGGGGGAGATACGCAGTATTTT. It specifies CASSPRLGGDTQYF.

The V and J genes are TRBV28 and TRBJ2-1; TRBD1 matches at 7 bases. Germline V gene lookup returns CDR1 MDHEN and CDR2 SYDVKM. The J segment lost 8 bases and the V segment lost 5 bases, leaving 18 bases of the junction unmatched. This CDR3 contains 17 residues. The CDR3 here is CASSPPLTGVEFHEQFF. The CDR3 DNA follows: TGTGCCAGCAGTCCACCCCTCACAGGGGTTGAATTTCATGAGCAGTTCTTC. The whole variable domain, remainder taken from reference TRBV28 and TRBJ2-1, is DVKVTQSSRYLVKRTGEKVFLECVQDMDHENMFWYRQDPGLGLRLIYFSYDVKMKEKGDIPEGYSVSREKKERFSLILESASTNQTSMYLCASSPPLTGVEFHEQFFGPGTRLTVL.

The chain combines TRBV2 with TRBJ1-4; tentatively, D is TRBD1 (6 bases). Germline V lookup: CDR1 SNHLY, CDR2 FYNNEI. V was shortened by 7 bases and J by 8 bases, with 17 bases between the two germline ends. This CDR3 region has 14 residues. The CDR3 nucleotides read TGTGCCAGCACCTTACAGGGTGGGCAGGAAAAACTGTTTTTT. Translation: CASTLQGGQEKLFF. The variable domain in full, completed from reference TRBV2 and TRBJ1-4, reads EPEVTQTPSHQVTQMGQEVILRCVPISNHLYFYWYRQILGQKVEFLVSFYNNEISEKSEIFDDQFSVERPDGSNFTLKIRSTKLEDSAMYFCASTLQGGQEKLFFGSGTQLSVL.

The CDR3 DNA reads as TGTGCCAGCAGCCCTATAGGCACCGCTCGGACCGGGGAGCTGTTTTTT. Its protein is CASSPIGTARTGELFF. This chain connects TRBV7-6 to TRBJ2-2; D not certain. Trimming took 5 bases from V and 5 from J, leaving 18 bases between them. Germline V lookup: CDR1 SGHVS, CDR2 FNYEAQ. CDR3 length: 16 residues.